This entry describes one T cell receptor beta chain. The antigen remains undetermined. The data derive from a study of T cell responses to AZD1222 COVID-19 vaccine. Study in general: Combined were second doses at about 4 or about 12 weeks. General observations from the study: Regions 160-218 and 743-854 dominated among vaccine-associated CD4 TCRs spanning spike. Donor demographics were predominantly white British with a female majority; clonal diversity may be underestimated. Spike-specific TCR breadth and depth both grew after two AZD1222 doses.

Assay: immunoSEQ multiplex PCR; the TCRdb copy retains only in-frame clones and omits some. Here the sample spans about 74,000 clones, about nine tenths being singletons. This clonotype originated in an adult in good health. The sample consisted of peripheral blood, taken on day 0 of AZD1222 vaccination.

The CDR3 coding sequence is TGTGCCAGCTCCGGCAGGGGAAGGGGTCAGCCCCAGCATTTT. Protein sequence: CASSGRGRGQPQHF. The V and J genes are TRBV27 and TRBJ1-5; a weak D match, TRBD1 (6 bases). CDR3 size: 14 residues. V was clipped by 8 bases and J by 6 bases, with 17 bases between them. Germline V lookup: CDR1 MNHEY, CDR2 SMNVEV (reference sequence).